The 29 T cell receptor beta chains below come from one sample, sequenced in a study of cytomegalovirus exposure and HLA in healthy donors. Both 60 Vbeta primers and 13 Jbeta primers went into the PCR. The repertoire was sequenced with immunoSEQ multiplex PCR; TCRdb's copy has only in-frame clones and lacks some. The data hold some 100,000 clones, with 65% to 85% observed a single time. The sample was PBMCs. Receptors originate from a woman aged 70-85 years in good health and CMV-seropositive.

This sequence joins TRBV10-3 and TRBJ2-3; weak D call: TRBD2 (7 bases). CDR3 size: 17 residues. CDR1 ENHRY and CDR2 SYGVKD come from the germline V gene. Deletions cut 11 bases from V and 1 base from J, with 25 bases between. In DNA form, the CDR3 reads TGTGCCGCCACAGGAGGGGGGGCCAGTTGGGGCACAGATACGCAGTATTTT. Amino acid sequence: CAATGGGASWGTDTQYF.

Here the CDR3 DNA reads TGTGCCAGCAGTTTTCAGCGACCCCCGGCCTACGAGCAGTACTTC. This translates into CASSFQRPPAYEQYF. V gene TRBV28 combines with J gene TRBJ2-7, with unresolved D. The CDR3 runs 15 residues. The V end lost 3 bases, the J end lost 2 bases, and 14 bases lay between the germline ends. Germline assignment: CDR1 MDHEN and CDR2 SYDVKM.

This chain joins TRBV5-6 and TRBJ2-2; 7 bases agree with TRBD1. Unmatched junction bases numbered 5, after V lost 5 bases and J lost 4 bases. Looked up from germline, CDR1 is SGHDT and CDR2 is YYEEEE. The CDR3 extends over 14 amino acids. The CDR3 loop is CASSNTGVTGELFF. For the CDR3, the DNA is TGTGCCAGCAGTAACACAGGGGTCACCGGGGAGCTGTTTTTT.

The V gene is TRBV29-1, the J gene TRBJ1-1, with 7 nucleotides matching TRBD1. The CDR3 has 15 residues. Germline V lookup: CDR1 SQVTM, CDR2 ANQGSEA. With V trimmed by 8 bases and J by 1 base, 13 bases remained unmatched. DNA for the CDR3: TGCAGCCCAACTACTCGGGACAGAGAGAACACTGAAGCTTTCTTT. The encoded protein is CSPTTRDRENTEAFF.

This clone has a handful of counts. J is TRBJ1-6 and V is TRBV7-2; D is perhaps TRBD1 (6 bases). The length of the CDR3 is 15 residues. V was clipped by 2 bases and J by 10 bases, with 15 bases between them. The V gene's germline CDR1 is SGHTA and CDR2 FQGNSA. CDR3 amino acids: CASSLKQGHLSPLHF. The CDR3 region has the DNA TGTGCCAGCAGCTTAAAACAGGGCCATTTGTCACCCCTCCACTTT.

The chain joins TRBV18 to TRBJ2-7; 7 bases agree with TRBD2. CDR3 length: 16 residues. J lost 3 bases, V lost 4 bases, and 12 bases had no gene match. Germline-derived CDR1 and CDR2 are KGHSH and LQKENI. CDR3: CASSRRPGLNGYEQYF. The CDR3 nucleotides are TGTGCCAGCTCACGACGCCCGGGACTAAATGGCTACGAGCAGTACTTC.

The chain joins TRBV28 to TRBJ1-6; D may be TRBD1 (5 bases). This CDR3 comprises 14 residues. Trimming took 4 bases from V and 7 from J, leaving 11 bases between them. Germline V gene sequence: CDR1 MDHEN, CDR2 SYDVKM. The CDR3 sequence: CASSSDIGNSPLHF. The CDR3 bases are TGTGCCAGCAGTTCGGACATTGGAAATTCACCCCTCCACTTT. The full variable domain, in which reference TRBV28 and TRBJ1-6 provide the parts outside the CDR3, is DVKVTQSSRYLVKRTGEKVFLECVQDMDHENMFWYRQDPGLGLRLIYFSYDVKMKEKGDIPEGYSVSREKKERFSLILESASTNQTSMYLCASSSDIGNSPLHFGNGTRLTVT.

The J gene is TRBJ2-5, the V gene TRBV19, with TRBD1 matching over 10 bases. V trimming: 7 bases; J trimming: 5 bases; junction bases outside the gene matches: 4. The CDR3 loop spans 13 amino acids. Germline CDR1 reads LNHDA; CDR2 reads SQIVND (reference sequence). CDR3 amino acids: CASKDRGRETQYF. DNA for the CDR3: TGTGCCAGTAAGGACAGGGGGAGGGAGACCCAGTACTTC.

This clone has only a few counts. The chain recombines TRBV11-2 with TRBJ1-1; 9 bases map to TRBD1. Looked up from germline, CDR1 is SGHAT and CDR2 is FQNNGV. Trimming at V came to 4 bases and at J to 6 bases, leaving 6 bases not matched to a gene. CDR3 size: 14 residues. In DNA form, the CDR3 reads TGTGCCAGCAGCTCACAGGGGGCGCGCGCTGAAGCTTTCTTT. Its translation: CASSSQGARAEAFF.

Worth noting for this clone: One end of the junction is discordant with germline, which a read error may explain. The J gene is TRBJ1-6, the V gene TRBV7-9; 9 positions match TRBD1. The V gene's germline CDR1 is SEHNR and CDR2 FQNEAQ (reference sequence). This CDR3 region has 17 residues. CDR3 sequence: CSSSLSISDRGNSPLHF. The CDR3 bases are TGTTCCAGCAGCTTATCGATTTCGGACAGGGGTAATTCACCCCTCCACTTT.

The chain recombines TRBV2 with TRBJ2-1, with TRBD2 identical over 11 bases. CDR1 and CDR2 from the germline V gene are SNHLY and FYNNEI. The CDR3 contains 12 residues. V lost 5 bases, J lost 16 bases, and 7 bases stayed unmatched. The CDR3 reads CASSYLAGGPFF. The CDR3 DNA reads as TGTGCCAGCAGTTACCTAGCGGGGGGCCCTTTCTTC.

This clone was recorded once. The chain combines TRBV11-1 with TRBJ1-6; D remains ambiguous. The V and J ends lost 5 bases and 10 bases respectively, with 21 bases between them. Germline V lookup: CDR1 SGHAT, CDR2 FQDESV (reference sequence). This CDR3 has 16 residues. The CDR3 protein is CASSHRGTSRESPLHF. The CDR3 DNA is TGTGCCAGCAGCCACCGTGGCACATCGCGGGAATCACCCCTCCACTTT. Complete variable domain (other parts from reference TRBV11-1 and TRBJ1-6): EAEVAQSPRYKITEKSQAVAFWCDPISGHATLYWYRQILGQGPELLVQFQDESVVDDSQLPKDRFSAERLKGVDSTLKIQPAELGDSAMYLCASSHRGTSRESPLHFGNGTRLTVT.

In this sample, this clone turned up a few times. This chain joins TRBV9 and TRBJ1-3; 9 bases map to TRBD1. The V gene's germline CDR1 is SGDLS and CDR2 YYNGEE. The CDR3 is made up of 15 amino acids. With V trimmed by 3 bases and J by 7 bases, 8 bases remained unmatched. The CDR3 loop is CASSAPGQGRNTIYF. CDR3 DNA: TGTGCCAGCAGCGCCCCTGGACAGGGGCGTAACACCATATATTTT.

The chain carries TRBV5-4 and TRBJ2-2; D might be TRBD1 (6 bases). The V gene's germline CDR1 is SGHNT and CDR2 YYREEE (reference sequence). Trimming removed 1 base from V and 8 bases from J, with 15 bases in between. The CDR3 consists of 15 residues. CDR3 sequence: CASSLPRGIEGELFF. CDR3 coding DNA: TGTGCCAGCAGCTTGCCCAGGGGTATCGAAGGGGAGCTGTTTTTT.

The rearrangement links TRBV20-1 to TRBJ2-5, with TRBD1 as a possible D gene (6 bases). Germline V gene sequence: CDR1 DFQATT, CDR2 SNEGSKA (reference sequence). Trimming shortened V by 6 bases and J by 2 bases, and 7 bases separated the two germline ends. The CDR3 is 11 residues long. In nucleotides, the CDR3 is TGCAGTGCCGACAGGCAAGAGACCCAGTACTTC. Amino acid sequence: CSADRQETQYF.

The chain recombines TRBV5-4 with TRBJ2-2, with TRBD2 matching 8 bases. From germline, CDR1 is SGHNT and CDR2 YYREEE (reference sequence). This CDR3 has 16 residues. V shed 2 bases and J 7 bases; nucleotides not matched to a gene: 10. The CDR3 sequence is CASSFTVAGLFGELFF. The CDR3 nucleotides are TGTGCCAGCAGCTTTACGGTAGCGGGATTGTTCGGGGAGCTGTTTTTT.

The V call is TRBV29-1, the J call TRBJ2-5, with 13 bases aligning to TRBD2. The ends lost 0 bases at V and 2 bases at J; junction bases unmatched: 3. This CDR3 is 16 amino acids long. From germline, CDR1 is SQVTM and CDR2 ANQGSEA. The CDR3 sequence: CSVEDGGLAGQETQYF. The CDR3 bases are TGCAGCGTTGAAGATGGGGGACTAGCGGGGCAAGAGACCCAGTACTTC.

This CDR3 is CASSLTGDYGYTF. The CDR3 bases are TGTGCCAGCAGTTTAACAGGGGACTATGGCTACACCTTC. V gene TRBV28 combines with J gene TRBJ1-2, with 7 bases that match TRBD1. Trimming cost V 2 bases and J 3 bases; bases outside gene matches: 0. Per the germline V gene, CDR1 is MDHEN and CDR2 is SYDVKM. This CDR3 spans 13 amino acids.

V gene TRBV7-8 combines with J gene TRBJ2-3; 11 bases fit TRBD2. The CDR3 spans 15 residues. With V trimmed by 6 bases and J by 3 bases, 5 bases remained unmatched. Germline V gene data show CDR1 as SGHVS and CDR2 as FQNEAQ. The DNA for the CDR3 is TGTGCCAGCAGTCCCGGGACTAGCGGTACAGATACGCAGTATTTT. Translated, it gives CASSPGTSGTDTQYF.

The rearrangement joins TRBV15 to TRBJ2-1; 16 nucleotides match TRBD2. The CDR3 loop spans 20 amino acids. CDR1 and CDR2 (germline): LNHNV, YYDKDF (reference sequence). The trim removed 2 bases at V and 0 bases at J, leaving 7 bases unmatched. CDR3 DNA sequence: TGTGCCACCAGCAGATTCGGGACTAGCGGGGGGGGGAGCTCCTACAATGAGCAGTTCTTC. Translation gives CATSRFGTSGGGSSYNEQFF.

This clone was detected only a few times. The genes are TRBV5-4 and TRBJ2-5; 7 bases are shared with TRBD1. The V gene's germline CDR1 is SGHNT and CDR2 YYREEE (reference sequence). The trim removed 9 bases at V and 7 bases at J, leaving 21 bases unmatched. The CDR3 runs 16 residues. Written as DNA, the CDR3 is TGTGCCATCCATTCTGGAATCGGACAGGCTGGTTGGACCCAGTACTTC. It encodes CAIHSGIGQAGWTQYF.

This chain joins TRBV29-1 and TRBJ2-3; 10 bases line up with TRBD1. V lost 4 bases to trimming and J lost 3 bases; unmatched junction nucleotides: 10. The CDR3 sequence is 16 residues long. Germline CDR1 is SQVTM and CDR2 is ANQGSEA. The CDR3 reads CSVVDRGVFGTDTQYF. The CDR3 coding sequence is TGCAGCGTTGTGGACAGGGGGGTTTTTGGGACAGATACGCAGTATTTT.

V gene TRBV2 combines with J gene TRBJ2-4, with TRBD1 matching over 9 bases. The CDR3 consists of 13 residues. Germline CDR1 SNHLY, CDR2 FYNNEI. V gave up 3 bases and J gave up 9 bases; unmatched junction bases: 3. The CDR3 DNA sequence: TGTGCCAGCAGTGATATGGGACAGGGCATTCAGTACTTC. This codes for CASSDMGQGIQYF. Together with reference TRBV2 and TRBJ2-4, the CDR3 gives the full variable domain: EPEVTQTPSHQVTQMGQEVILRCVPISNHLYFYWYRQILGQKVEFLVSFYNNEISEKSEIFDDQFSVERPDGSNFTLKIRSTKLEDSAMYFCASSDMGQGIQYFGAGTRLSVL.

The DNA for the CDR3 is TGCGCCAGCAGCTTGGGAGGATATAGCAATCAGCCCCAGCATTTT. Translated: CASSLGGYSNQPQHF. This sequence joins TRBV5-1 and TRBJ1-5; D uncertain. Germline values: CDR1 SGHRS, CDR2 YFSETQ. The length of the CDR3 is 15 residues. V gave up 0 bases and J gave up 0 bases, with 7 bases separating them.

For this clone: At one of its ends the junction is not consistent with the germline gene, which may arise from a read error. The chain employs TRBV27 and TRBJ2-7, with 7 bases fitting TRBD1. The CDR3 spans 14 residues. The germline V gene has CDR1 MNHEY and CDR2 SMNVEV (reference sequence). The CDR3 DNA follows: TGTGCCAGCAGTCCTCGACAGGGCAATCTCGAGCAGCACTTC. This encodes CASSPRQGNLEQHF.

The V gene is TRBV5-6, the J gene TRBJ1-5; TRBD1 matches at 8 bases. Germline values: CDR1 SGHDT, CDR2 YYEEEE. Trimming cost V 4 bases and J 0 bases; bases outside gene matches: 6. This CDR3 has 16 amino acids. CDR3 DNA sequence: TGTGCCAGCAGCCGGTGGACAGGGTTTAGCAATCAGCCCCAGCATTTT. This sequence encodes CASSRWTGFSNQPQHF.

This clone has just a few counts. The J gene is TRBJ2-1, the V gene TRBV29-1, with 9 bases aligning to TRBD2. The CDR3 loop spans 12 amino acids. Germline V gives CDR1 SQVTM, CDR2 ANQGSEA. Losses at the gene ends were 7 bases for V and 7 bases for J; bases not matched to a gene: 5. The DNA of the CDR3 is TGCAGCGGTAGCGGGAGTAGTAATGAGCAGTTCTTC. The encoded protein is CSGSGSSNEQFF.

Only a few counts were recorded for this clone. The chain carries TRBV11-2 and TRBJ1-6; the match to TRBD1 covers 8 bases. CDR1 is SGHAT, CDR2 FQNNGV, per germline. V dropped 5 bases and J dropped 9; count of bases not matched to a gene: 9. The CDR3 spans 15 residues. The CDR3 bases are TGTGCCAGCAGCCCCCAGGACAGGGCCATTTCACCCCTCCACTTT. It specifies CASSPQDRAISPLHF.

This clone is medium-sized by share. The J gene is TRBJ2-7, the V gene TRBV7-9, with D perhaps matching TRBD2 (6 bases). V was cut by 1 base and J by 0 bases, with 10 bases left in between. The CDR3 sequence is 15 residues long. CDR1 and CDR2 from the germline V gene are SEHNR and FQNEAQ (reference sequence). The CDR3 bases are TGTGCCAGCAGCTTAGATAGCGGAATCTCCTACGAGCAGTACTTC. This gives the protein CASSLDSGISYEQYF. The variable domain in full, with the rest retrieved from reference TRBV7-9 and TRBJ2-7, is DTGVSQNPRHKITKRGQNVTFRCDPISEHNRLYWYRQTLGQGPEFLTYFQNEAQLEKSRLLSDRFSAERPKGSFSTLEIQRTEQGDSAMYLCASSLDSGISYEQYFGPGTRLTVT.